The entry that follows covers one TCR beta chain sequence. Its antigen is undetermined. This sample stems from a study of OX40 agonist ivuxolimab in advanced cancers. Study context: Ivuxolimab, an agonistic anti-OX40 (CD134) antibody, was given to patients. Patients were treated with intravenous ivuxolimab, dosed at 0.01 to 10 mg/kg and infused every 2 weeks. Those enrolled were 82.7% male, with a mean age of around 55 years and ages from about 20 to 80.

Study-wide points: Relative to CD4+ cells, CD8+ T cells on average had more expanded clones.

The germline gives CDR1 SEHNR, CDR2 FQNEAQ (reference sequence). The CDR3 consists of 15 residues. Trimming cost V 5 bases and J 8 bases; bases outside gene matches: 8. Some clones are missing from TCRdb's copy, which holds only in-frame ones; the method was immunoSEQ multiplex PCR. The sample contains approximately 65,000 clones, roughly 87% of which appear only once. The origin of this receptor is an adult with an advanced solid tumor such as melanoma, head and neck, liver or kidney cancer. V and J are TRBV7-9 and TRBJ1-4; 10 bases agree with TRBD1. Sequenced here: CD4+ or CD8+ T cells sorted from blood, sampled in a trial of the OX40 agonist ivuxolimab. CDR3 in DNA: TGTGCCAGCAGCCTCGGACAGGGGGAGGGAGAAAAACTGTTTTTT. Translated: CASSLGQGEGEKLFF.